Listed below are T cell receptor beta chains from one sample, sequenced in a study of CD8 T cells in ankylosing spondylitis. TCRdb itself ran the 5' RACE reads through MiXCR, one entry per CDR3 protein. The data hold approximately 520,000 distinct CDR3 sequences, with 5.3% observed a single time. The source material was blood, either unsorted or a sorted T cell fraction (not recorded which). The receptors come from a male donor with ankylosing spondylitis. Both conserved end residues are part of each CDR3. A D gene is named only where the DNA matches it firmly. Clone size, where shown, is once, few, many, or a class for clones that have expanded.

CSARVGLAGASSYNEQFF | TGCAGTGCTAGAGTTGGGCTAGCGGGAGCGAGCTCCTACAATGAGCAGTTCTTC | TRBD2 | TRBJ2-1 | many | TRBV20-1
CSARGTSGRAYNEQYF | TGCAGTGCTAGGGGGACTAGCGGGAGGGCCTACAACGAGCAGTACTTC | TRBD2 | TRBJ2-7 | few | TRBV20-1
CASSYDGTGGAFF | TGTGCCAGCAGCTACGATGGGACAGGTGGAGCTTTCTTT | TRBD1 | TRBJ1-1 | many | TRBV7-9
CASNRAVYEQYF | TGTGCCAGTAATAGAGCGGTCTACGAGCAGTACTTC | . | TRBJ2-7 | few | TRBV2
CSVGRPASGYTF | TGCAGCGTTGGAAGGCCAGCCTCGGGCTACACCTTC | . | TRBJ1-2 | many | TRBV29-1
CASSTLPSPGGTEAFF | TGTGCCAGTAGTACTCTCCCCTCCCCAGGAGGCACTGAAGCTTTCTTT | . | TRBJ1-1 | . | TRBV19
CASSTRLAGGTNEQFF | TGTGCCAGCAGCACCCGACTAGCGGGGGGGACCAATGAGCAGTTCTTC | . | TRBJ2-1 | . | TRBV21-1
CASSQDYASGANVLTF | TGCGCCAGCAGCCAAGATTACGCATCTGGGGCCAACGTCCTGACTTTC | . | TRBJ2-6 | many | TRBV4-3
CASRTIGQGNEQFF | TGTGCCAGCAGGACAATCGGACAGGGCAATGAGCAGTTCTTC | TRBD1 | TRBJ2-1 | . | TRBV6-1
CAVAYYNEQFF | TGTGCCGTTGCCTACTACAATGAGCAGTTCTTC | . | TRBJ2-1 | many | TRBV15
CAWRQGSYEQYF | TGTGCCTGGAGGCAGGGCTCCTACGAGCAGTACTTC | . | TRBJ2-7 | few | TRBV30
CASSPTGQSQPQHF | TGTGCCAGCAGTCCGACAGGGCAAAGTCAGCCCCAGCATTTT | TRBD1 | TRBJ1-5 | many | TRBV6-2/TRBV6-3
CAISESEIDEQFF | TGTGCCATCAGTGAGTCTGAAATAGATGAGCAGTTCTTC | . | TRBJ2-1 | . | TRBV10-3
CASSPLYTEAFF | TGTGCCAGCAGTCCATTGTACACTGAAGCTTTCTTT | . | TRBJ1-1 | many | TRBV12-3/TRBV12-4
CASSFSGTGGYEQYF | TGTGCCAGCAGTTTCTCCGGGACAGGGGGTTACGAGCAGTACTTC | TRBD1 | TRBJ2-7 | many | TRBV7-2
CASSQSMGDTQYF | TGCGCCAGCAGCCAAAGTATGGGGGATACGCAGTATTTT | . | TRBJ2-3 | . | TRBV4-3